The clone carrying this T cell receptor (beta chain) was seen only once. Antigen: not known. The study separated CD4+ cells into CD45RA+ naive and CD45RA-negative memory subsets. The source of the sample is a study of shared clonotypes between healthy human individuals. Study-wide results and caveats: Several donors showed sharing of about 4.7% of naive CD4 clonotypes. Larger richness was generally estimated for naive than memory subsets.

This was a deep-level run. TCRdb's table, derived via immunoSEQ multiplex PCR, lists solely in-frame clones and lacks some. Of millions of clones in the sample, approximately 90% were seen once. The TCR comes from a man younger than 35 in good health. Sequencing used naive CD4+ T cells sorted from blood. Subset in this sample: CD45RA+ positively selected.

The CDR3, as DNA: TGTGCCAGCAGCAATAAGAAGGGGAACCAAGAGACCCAGTACTTC. Encoded protein: CASSNKKGNQETQYF. The chain carries TRBV21-1 and TRBJ2-5; no DNA check was done on the table's D call, TRBD1. TRBV21-1 constitutes a pseudogene. The CDR3 is 15 amino acids.